Shown below are 30 T cell receptor beta chains from a single sample sequenced in a study of blood T cells in healthy people across ages. Through a sample-barcoded 5' primer and a J-beta primer mix, a second PCR was run for about 7 to 12 cycles. TCRdb re-called the 5' RACE reads through MiXCR, storing one row per CDR3 protein. Among approximately 800,000 distinct CDR3 sequences listed, approximately 35% were seen once. The sequenced sample was blood. The receptors shown here come from a young man in good health.

This clonotype was counted ten times or more. This chain links TRBV5-1 with TRBJ2-7; TRBD1 agrees at 8 bases. This CDR3 is built from 14 residues. Unmatched junction bases numbered 4, after V lost 4 bases and J lost 1 base. Germline V gene sequence: CDR1 SGHRS, CDR2 YFSETQ. The CDR3 DNA reads as TGCGCCAGCAGCGTAGGACAGGGATCCTACGAGCAGTACTTC. Its translation: CASSVGQGSYEQYF.

The gene calls are TRBV20-1 and TRBJ1-6, with D possibly TRBD1 on 5 matching bases. This CDR3 contains 16 residues. The germline V gene encodes CDR1 DFQATT and CDR2 SNEGSKA (reference sequence). V dropped 0 bases and J dropped 5 bases, with 14 bases sitting between them. Written as DNA, the CDR3 is TGCAGTGCTAGAGATCTTCGGGGCAGCAATAATTCACCCCTCCACTTT. This sequence encodes CSARDLRGSNNSPLHF.

This clonotype has a count of ten or more. The rearrangement joins TRBV9 to TRBJ2-7, with D possibly called TRBD1 or TRBD2 (5 bases each). The germline V gene has CDR1 SGDLS and CDR2 YYNGEE. CDR3 length: 15 residues. V was shortened by 0 bases and J by 2 bases, with 12 bases between the two germline ends. The CDR3 nucleotides are TGTGCCAGCAGCGTAGACGGGGCCGTTACCTACGAGCAGTACTTC. Amino acids: CASSVDGAVTYEQYF.

V is TRBV29-1 and J is TRBJ1-2; D uncertain. The CDR3 loop spans 11 amino acids. Germline V gene data show CDR1 as SQVTM and CDR2 as ANQGSEA. The V end lost 5 bases, the J end lost 6 bases, and 10 bases lay between the germline ends. The CDR3 here is CSVLRWNGYTF. CDR3 sequence (DNA): TGCAGCGTTCTGAGGTGGAATGGCTACACCTTC.

The CDR3 region has the DNA TGTGCCATCAGTGAGTCTCGAGCCAACACAGATACGCAGTATTTT. Translated, it gives CAISESRANTDTQYF. The chain employs TRBV10-3 and TRBJ2-3; D is unclear. The germline V gene encodes CDR1 ENHRY and CDR2 SYGVKD. This CDR3 spans 15 amino acids. V dropped 0 bases and J dropped 2 bases, with 9 bases sitting between them.

The chain couples TRBV6-6 to TRBJ2-5; 7 bases fit TRBD2. CDR1 and CDR2 (germline): MNHNY, SVGAGI (reference sequence). The V gene end was trimmed by 6 bases and the J gene end by 0 bases; junction bases not matched to a gene: 13. The CDR3 is 17 residues long. The CDR3: CASRLRPGLTNQETQYF. The CDR3 DNA is TGTGCCAGCAGGTTGCGACCGGGACTAACCAACCAAGAGACCCAGTACTTC.

J is TRBJ2-1 and V is TRBV4-1; D gene unclear. Germline loops: CDR1 MGHRA, CDR2 YSYEKL. The CDR3 spans 15 residues. V lost 0 bases and J 6 bases, leaving 12 bases between the germline ends. The CDR3 loop reads CASSQEVWPSNEQFF. DNA for the CDR3: TGCGCCAGCAGCCAAGAAGTATGGCCATCCAATGAGCAGTTCTTC.

This clonotype was seen only a few times. The genes are TRBV20-1 and TRBJ2-3; the match to TRBD1 covers 8 bases. This CDR3 has 14 amino acids. The V and J ends lost 3 bases and 2 bases, in that order; junction bases with no gene match: 4. From germline, CDR1 is DFQATT and CDR2 SNEGSKA (reference sequence). The CDR3 DNA reads as TGCAGTGCTAGGGACAGGGACACCACAGATACGCAGTATTTT. Residues: CSARDRDTTDTQYF.

The V call is TRBV7-9, the J call TRBJ2-7, with 7 nucleotides matching TRBD1. The CDR3 spans 15 residues. Germline trimming cut 5 bases from V and 3 bases from J; bases unmatched to any gene: 10. Germline CDR1 reads SEHNR; CDR2 reads FQNEAQ (reference sequence). This CDR3 reads CASSHPRTGSYEQYF. The CDR3 nucleotides are TGTGCCAGCAGCCACCCACGGACAGGAAGCTACGAGCAGTACTTC.

This chain uses TRBV14 with TRBJ2-5; 10 bases match TRBD1. The germline CDR1 and CDR2 sequences are SGHDN and FVKESK. The CDR3 is made up of 17 amino acids. Germline trimming cut 0 bases from V and 1 base from J; bases unmatched to any gene: 5. The CDR3 sequence is CASSQDATGGLQETQYF. The CDR3 DNA reads as TGTGCCAGCAGCCAAGATGCGACAGGGGGCCTCCAAGAGACCCAGTACTTC.

Comments on this clonotype: A clone one base away is much larger, so this may be a read error. The chain employs TRBV20-1 and TRBJ2-1; 10 nucleotides line up with TRBD2. Per germline, CDR1 DFQATT and CDR2 SNEGSKA (reference sequence). The CDR3 sequence is 13 residues long. V dropped 7 bases and J dropped 12; count of bases not matched to a gene: 12. The CDR3 spells CSVSSGGVYGQFF. For the CDR3, the DNA is TGCAGTGTCTCTAGCGGGGGAGTATATGGGCAGTTCTTC.

The chain employs TRBV7-2 and TRBJ1-2; TRBD1 is a possible D gene (6 bases). Germline V gene data show CDR1 as SGHTA and CDR2 as FQGNSA. The CDR3 covers 13 residues. V dropped 5 bases and J dropped 4 bases, with 11 bases sitting between them. The CDR3 coding sequence is TGTGCCAGCAGCCGAGGACAGTCCTATGGCTACACCTTC. Its protein is CASSRGQSYGYTF.

The table lists this clonotype with many counts. The chain recombines TRBV29-1 with TRBJ2-3; 10 bases fit TRBD2. The V gene end was trimmed by 4 bases and the J gene end by 4 bases; junction bases not matched to a gene: 2. The CDR3 is 13 residues long. CDR1 and CDR2 from the germline V gene are SQVTM and ANQGSEA. The CDR3 reads CSVAAGGSDTQYF. As DNA, the CDR3 is TGCAGCGTTGCAGCGGGGGGGTCAGATACGCAGTATTTT.

The chain employs TRBV10-3 and TRBJ1-1; no clear D gene. The germline gives CDR1 ENHRY, CDR2 SYGVKD. The CDR3 runs to 15 residues. Between the trimmed V and J ends, which lost 2 bases and 1 base, there was a span of 11 bases. In nucleotides, the CDR3 is TGTGCCATCAGTGAGAGGGTACGGGGGAACACTGAAGCTTTCTTT. Translation: CAISERVRGNTEAFF.

V usage is TRBV6-5 and J usage is TRBJ2-2; tentatively, D is TRBD2 (6 bases). Germline V gene lookup returns CDR1 MNHEY and CDR2 SVGAGI. Between the trimmed V and J ends, which lost 9 bases and 8 bases, there was a span of 25 bases. CDR3 size: 16 residues. CDR3 in amino acids: CASAGGGDPPVGELFF. CDR3 DNA sequence: TGTGCCAGTGCCGGAGGAGGGGACCCTCCTGTGGGGGAGCTGTTTTTT.

The chain is built from TRBV6-5 and TRBJ2-5, with 10 bases identical to TRBD2. V gave up 4 bases and J gave up 3 bases; unmatched junction bases: 8. CDR1 MNHEY and CDR2 SVGAGI come from the germline V gene. The CDR3 covers 16 residues. DNA of the CDR3: TGTGCCAGCAGTTCGGCACAGCGGGGGGGAAAAGAGACCCAGTACTTC. Its translation: CASSSAQRGGKETQYF.

As regards this clonotype: This may be a read error: a much more frequent sequence differs by one nucleotide. This chain links TRBV6-5 with TRBJ2-5; D tentatively fits TRBD1 or TRBD2 (5 bases each). The CDR3 totals 15 residues. The germline V gene encodes CDR1 MNHEY and CDR2 SVGAGI. The V end lost 2 bases, the J end lost 11 bases, and 21 bases lay between the germline ends. CDR3 coding DNA: TGTGCCAGCAGTTACGGGACCCGAGGGAACAATGAGCAGTACTTC. It yields the protein CASSYGTRGNNEQYF.

The J gene is TRBJ1-1, the V gene TRBV5-1; 7 bases line up with TRBD1. The CDR3 totals 15 residues. Looked up from germline, CDR1 is SGHRS and CDR2 is YFSETQ. J lost 5 bases, V lost 0 bases, and 7 bases had no gene match. CDR3 sequence: CASSLAQTGDTEAFF. In DNA, the CDR3 is TGCGCCAGCAGCTTGGCCCAAACAGGGGATACTGAAGCTTTCTTT.

This clonotype was counted a few times. The chain joins TRBV7-2 to TRBJ2-1; the D is unclear. CDR1 is SGHTA, CDR2 FQGNSA, per germline. The CDR3 is 15 residues long. V was shortened by 5 bases and J by 8 bases, with 19 bases between the two germline ends. The CDR3 bases are TGTGCCAGCAGCCTTGGGTCTTGGAGTGTCGATGAGCAGTTCTTC. Protein product: CASSLGSWSVDEQFF.

The V and J genes are TRBV29-1 and TRBJ2-2, with TRBD2 matching 10 bases. The CDR3 is 17 amino acids. From germline, CDR1 is SQVTM and CDR2 ANQGSEA. The V segment lost 5 bases and the J segment 6 bases; nucleotides outside the gene matches: 15. This chain's CDR3 is CSVFPLLGAGGAGELFF. CDR3 in DNA: TGCAGCGTTTTTCCCCTCTTGGGAGCGGGGGGGGCCGGGGAGCTGTTTTTT.

Many counts were recorded for this clonotype. V usage is TRBV10-3 and J usage is TRBJ2-1; maybe TRBD1 (6 bases). CDR3 size: 13 residues. The V end lost 8 bases, the J end lost 5 bases, and 13 bases lay between the germline ends. From germline, CDR1 is ENHRY and CDR2 SYGVKD. The CDR3 bases are TGTGCCATCCGGACAGCCTGGGACAATGAGCAGTTCTTC. It yields the protein CAIRTAWDNEQFF.

Comment on this clonotype: A much more abundant neighbour one base away suggests this may be a read error. The chain has TRBV5-5 and TRBJ2-7, with a weak D call TRBD2 (5 bases). The J call could be wrong; TRBJ2-5 is a better fit for the DNA end. Germline CDR1 reads SGHKS; CDR2 reads YYEKEE (reference sequence). The CDR3 is made up of 15 amino acids. CDR3 nucleotide sequence: TGTGCCAGCAGCCCGTACGTTGCTGCGGGAGAGACCCAGTACTTC. Translation: CASSPYVAAGETQYF.

CDR3 bases: TGTGCCAGCAGCTTTCGGGGAGGCTCCTCGGATACGCAGTATTTT. It yields the protein CASSFRGGSSDTQYF. J is TRBJ2-3 and V is TRBV7-3; tentative D call: TRBD2 (6 bases). Looked up from germline, CDR1 is SGHTA and CDR2 is FQGTGA. The CDR3 length is 15 residues. Deletions cut 3 bases from V and 6 bases from J, with 16 bases between.

This clonotype was picked up a small number of times. The rearrangement uses TRBV6-5 and TRBJ2-2; D is possibly TRBD1 (6 bases). The CDR3 is made up of 17 amino acids. Germline assignment: CDR1 MNHEY and CDR2 SVGAGI. The V end was cut by 2 bases, the J end by 1 base, with 14 bases between. CDR3 loop: CASSYEPGTLNTGELFF. In DNA form, the CDR3 reads TGTGCCAGCAGTTACGAGCCCGGGACACTGAACACCGGGGAGCTGTTTTTT.

This chain joins TRBV6-6 and TRBJ1-1; TRBD1 matches 10 bases. Germline loops: CDR1 MNHNY, CDR2 SVGAGI (reference sequence). The CDR3 extends over 17 amino acids. With 0 bases clipped from V and 6 bases from J, the junction kept 10 bases outside the gene matches. CDR3 in DNA: TGTGCCAGCAGTTACTCTCACCCGGACAGGGGGAAGCCTGAAGCTTTCTTT. This translates into CASSYSHPDRGKPEAFF.

Only a few counts were recorded for this clonotype. The CDR3 DNA follows: TGTGCCAGCAACCCCGTGGGGGGGTTGGGAGATACGCAGTATTTT. Translating gives CASNPVGGLGDTQYF. The V call is TRBV6-6, the J call TRBJ2-3; 7 bases are a match to TRBD2. There are 15 residues in the CDR3. Per germline, CDR1 MNHNY and CDR2 SVGAGI (reference sequence). Losses at the gene ends were 7 bases for V and 5 bases for J; bases not matched to a gene: 12.

The V call is TRBV20-1, the J call TRBJ2-1; D unclear. Germline V CDR1 and CDR2: DFQATT, SNEGSKA (reference sequence). Trimming removed 6 bases from V and 10 bases from J, with 13 bases in between. This CDR3 comprises 11 residues. For the CDR3, the DNA is TGCAGTGCCTACGCGAAACAAGAGCAGTTCTTC. Amino acids: CSAYAKQEQFF.

V usage is TRBV7-9 and J usage is TRBJ1-4, with D tentatively TRBD1 (6 bases). The germline V gene has CDR1 SEHNR and CDR2 FQNEAQ (reference sequence). The CDR3 is 14 residues long. V lost 5 bases and J lost 7, with 14 bases in between. The CDR3 reads CASSRKGGTEKLFF. Written as DNA, the CDR3 is TGTGCCAGCAGCCGAAAGGGGGGTACTGAAAAACTGTTTTTT.

This chain connects TRBV4-2 to TRBJ2-1, with TRBD2 matching over 10 bases. The CDR3 extends over 21 amino acids. V lost 0 bases to trimming and J lost 0 bases; unmatched junction nucleotides: 14. Germline V lookup: CDR1 LGHNA, CDR2 YNFKEQ. CDR3 sequence: CASSQDLFGLAEGSSYNEQFF. In DNA form, the CDR3 reads TGTGCCAGCAGCCAAGATCTCTTTGGACTAGCGGAGGGGAGCTCCTACAATGAGCAGTTCTTC.

V gene TRBV12-3 or TRBV12-4 combines with J gene TRBJ2-3; TRBD2 matches at 9 bases. This CDR3 spans 17 amino acids. The V segment lost 6 bases and the J segment 5 bases; nucleotides outside the gene matches: 15. The CDR3 here is CASRTIGGRGGQDTQYF. CDR3 DNA: TGTGCCAGCAGAACTATAGGCGGGCGGGGGGGTCAAGATACGCAGTATTTT.